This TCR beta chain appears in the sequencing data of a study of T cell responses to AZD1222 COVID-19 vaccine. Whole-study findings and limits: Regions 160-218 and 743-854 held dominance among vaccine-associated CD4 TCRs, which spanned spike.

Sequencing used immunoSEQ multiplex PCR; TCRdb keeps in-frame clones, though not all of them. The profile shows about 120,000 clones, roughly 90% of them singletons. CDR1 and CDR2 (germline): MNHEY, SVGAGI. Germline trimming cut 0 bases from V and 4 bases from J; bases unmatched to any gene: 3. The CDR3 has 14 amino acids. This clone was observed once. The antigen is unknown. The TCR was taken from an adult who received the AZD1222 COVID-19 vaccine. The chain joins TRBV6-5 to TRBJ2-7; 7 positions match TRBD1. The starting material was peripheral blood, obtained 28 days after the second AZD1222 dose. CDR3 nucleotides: TGTGCCAGCAGTTACTCGAGGGACAGATACGAGCAGTACTTC. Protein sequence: CASSYSRDRYEQYF.